Only one count was recorded for the clone carrying this T cell receptor (beta chain). The data originate from a study of cytomegalovirus exposure and HLA in healthy donors. The method was immunoSEQ multiplex PCR; TCRdb's version includes in-frame clones alone and lacks a portion of them. The sample holds over 200,000 clones, roughly 91% seen once. Sequencing input: PBMCs. The TCR comes from a woman between 18 and 30 years old in good health and CMV-seropositive.

CDR3: CASSSGTSGRGSYNEQFF. The CDR3 bases are TGTGCCAGCAGCTCCGGGACTAGCGGGAGGGGGTCCTACAATGAGCAGTTCTTC. The chain has TRBV13 and TRBJ2-1; 16 nucleotides agree with TRBD2. From germline, CDR1 is PRHDT and CDR2 FYEKMQ (reference sequence). J lost 1 base, V lost 4 bases, and 4 bases had no gene match. This CDR3 has 18 amino acids.